The T cell receptor beta chain under discussion was sequenced for a study of cytomegalovirus exposure and HLA in healthy donors. The CDR3 runs 13 residues. Germline V gene lookup returns CDR1 SQVTM and CDR2 ANQGSEA. V trimming: 6 bases; J trimming: 1 base; junction bases outside the gene matches: 5. On this clone itself: Its target is unknown.

The PCR ran on 60 Vbeta and 13 Jbeta primers. The repertoire was sequenced with immunoSEQ multiplex PCR; TCRdb's copy has only in-frame clones and lacks some. The data contain around 200,000 clones, about 80% of them seen just once; the ten biggest clones take up approximately 0.62%. General study findings and limits: Some segments of the V type, notably TRBV6-2 and TRBV6-3, were excluded as indistinguishable. Being productive about 87% or about 30% of the time was typical of most TCR beta V segments in an earlier analysis. CMV serostatus was the sole immune exposure information available. The listing of fewer than 200 TCR beta chains classed them as cytomegalovirus-associated.

This TCR was recovered from a woman aged 40 to 50 in good health and CMV-seronegative. Sequencing input: PBMCs. The chain couples TRBV29-1 to TRBJ1-1; 7 nucleotides agree with TRBD1. CDR3 sequence (DNA): TGCAGCGTCAAAGACAGGGAGAACACTGAAGCTTTCTTT. This gives the protein CSVKDRENTEAFF.